This is a list of T cell receptor beta chains from one sample in a study of T cell changes during pregnancy in multiple sclerosis. The data were produced by immunoSEQ multiplex PCR, yet TCRdb's version contains in-frame clones alone and is incomplete. In the table there are over 90,000 clones, roughly 92% of which are singletons. The sample here was peripheral blood, taken after pregnancy. These receptors all stem from a female donor with multiple sclerosis, enrolled in a pregnancy study. The CDR3 runs from the conserved cysteine through the conserved F or W. D genes are given only for firm matches. A row's size may be missing; if present it is once, few, many or a size class.

V: TRBV11-3; size: NA; J: TRBJ2-1; D: TRBD2; CDR3: CASSRPGTSGSYNEQFF; DNA: TGTGCCAGCAGCCGCCCCGGGACTAGCGGATCCTACAATGAGCAGTTCTTC
V: TRBV4-1; size: NA; J: TRBJ1-4; D: TRBD1; CDR3: CASSPEGQGFNEKLFF; DNA: TGCGCCAGCAGCCCAGAGGGACAGGGCTTCAATGAAAAACTGTTTTTT
V: TRBV6-6; size: NA; J: TRBJ2-1; D: TRBD2; CDR3: CASSLGVAGVYEQFF; DNA: TGTGCCAGCAGCCTGGGGGTAGCGGGGGTCTATGAGCAGTTCTTC
V: TRBV12-5; size: NA; J: TRBJ2-7; D: NA; CDR3: CASGFEGPRSRGYEQYF; DNA: TGTGCTAGTGGTTTTGAGGGGCCCCGGAGCAGGGGCTACGAGCAGTACTTC
V: TRBV7-3; size: once; J: TRBJ2-3; D: TRBD2; CDR3: CASSSSGTSTQYF; DNA: TGTGCCAGCAGCTCTAGCGGCACAAGTACGCAGTATTTT
V: TRBV4-3; size: NA; J: TRBJ1-2; D: NA; CDR3: CASSHQGKSYGYTF; DNA: TGCGCCAGCAGCCACCAGGGAAAGAGCTATGGCTACACCTTC
V: TRBV19; size: NA; J: TRBJ2-3; D: TRBD1; CDR3: CASSFTTGATGTDTQYF; DNA: TGTGCCAGTAGTTTCACAACAGGGGCCACCGGCACAGATACGCAGTATTTT
V: TRBV18; size: NA; J: TRBJ1-1; D: TRBD1; CDR3: CASSPRDAGGLSRTEAFF; DNA: TGTGCCAGCTCACCACGGGACGCAGGGGGCTTGTCGAGAACTGAAGCTTTCTTT
V: TRBV28; size: once; J: TRBJ2-7; D: TRBD2; CDR3: CASNQGVAGTYEQYF; DNA: TGTGCCAGCAACCAAGGGGTAGCGGGAACCTACGAGCAGTACTTC
V: TRBV2; size: NA; J: TRBJ2-5; D: TRBD2; CDR3: CASSGRLAGAETQYF; DNA: TGTGCCAGCAGTGGTCGGCTAGCGGGAGCAGAGACCCAGTACTTC
V: TRBV5-8; size: NA; J: TRBJ2-2; D: TRBD2; CDR3: CASGPGLAGYTGELFF; DNA: TGTGCCAGCGGACCAGGACTAGCGGGTTACACCGGGGAGCTGTTTTTT
V: TRBV5-8; size: once; J: TRBJ2-2; D: NA; CDR3: CASSRIATGELFF; DNA: TGTGCCAGCAGCAGAATAGCAACCGGGGAGCTGTTTTTT
V: TRBV15; size: NA; J: TRBJ1-4; D: NA; CDR3: CATSRGPQGSNEKLFF; DNA: TGTGCCACCAGCAGGGGTCCGCAGGGATCTAATGAAAAACTGTTTTTT
V: TRBV19; size: NA; J: TRBJ2-5; D: TRBD2; CDR3: CASSVGRADQETQYF; DNA: TGTGCCAGTAGTGTGGGGAGGGCGGACCAAGAGACCCAGTACTTC
V: TRBV28; size: NA; J: TRBJ1-1; D: NA; CDR3: CASIPGSTENTEAFF; DNA: TGTGCCAGCATCCCTGGGTCGACTGAGAACACTGAAGCTTTCTTT
V: TRBV19; size: NA; J: TRBJ2-3; D: TRBD1; CDR3: CASRGQRGADTQYF; DNA: TGTGCCAGTCGGGGACAGCGAGGGGCAGATACGCAGTATTTT
V: TRBV10-3; size: NA; J: TRBJ2-7; D: TRBD2; CDR3: CAISDRGSSYEQYF; DNA: TGTGCCATCAGTGACCGCGGGAGCTCCTACGAGCAGTACTTC
V: TRBV7-9; size: NA; J: TRBJ1-5; D: NA; CDR3: CASSWGLNQPQHF; DNA: TGTGCCAGCAGCTGGGGACTCAATCAGCCCCAGCATTTT
V: TRBV10-3; size: NA; J: TRBJ1-2; D: NA; CDR3: CAISESSGFGYTF; DNA: TGTGCCATCAGTGAGTCTTCAGGTTTCGGCTACACCTTC
V: TRBV7-8; size: NA; J: TRBJ1-2; D: TRBD1; CDR3: CASSTDRADRGGYTF; DNA: TGTGCCAGCAGCACTGACAGGGCAGATAGAGGTGGCTACACCTTC
V: TRBV19; size: NA; J: TRBJ1-2; D: NA; CDR3: CASGPPQEFYGYTF; DNA: TGTGCCAGTGGTCCCCCACAGGAGTTCTATGGCTACACCTTC
V: TRBV6-1; size: NA; J: TRBJ2-6; D: NA; CDR3: CASLEGANVLTF; DNA: TGTGCCAGCCTAGAAGGGGCCAACGTCCTGACTTTC
V: TRBV7-9; size: NA; J: TRBJ2-3; D: TRBD2; CDR3: CASSPGTSGGISTDTQYF; DNA: TGTGCCAGCAGCCCGGGGACTAGCGGCGGTATATCAACAGATACGCAGTATTTT